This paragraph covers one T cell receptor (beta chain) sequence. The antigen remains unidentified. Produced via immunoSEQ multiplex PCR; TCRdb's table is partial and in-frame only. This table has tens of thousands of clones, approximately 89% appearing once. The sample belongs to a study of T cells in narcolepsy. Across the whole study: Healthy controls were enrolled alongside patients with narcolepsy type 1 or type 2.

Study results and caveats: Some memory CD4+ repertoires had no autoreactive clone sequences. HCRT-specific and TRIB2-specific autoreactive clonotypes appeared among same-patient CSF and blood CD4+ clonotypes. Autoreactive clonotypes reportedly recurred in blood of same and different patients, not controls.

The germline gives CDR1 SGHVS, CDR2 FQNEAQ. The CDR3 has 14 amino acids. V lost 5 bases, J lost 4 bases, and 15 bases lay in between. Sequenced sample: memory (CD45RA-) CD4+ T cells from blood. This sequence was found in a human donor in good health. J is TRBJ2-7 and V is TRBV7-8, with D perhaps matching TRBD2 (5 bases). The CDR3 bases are TGTGCCAGCAGCATAACCCGGCTAGCTTACGAGCAGTACTTC. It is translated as CASSITRLAYEQYF. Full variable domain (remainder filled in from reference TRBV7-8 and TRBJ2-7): GAGVSQSPRYKVAKRGQDVALRCDPISGHVSLFWYQQALGQGPEFLTYFQNEAQLDKSGLPSDRFFAERPEGSVSTLKIQRTQQEDSAVYLCASSITRLAYEQYFGPGTRLTVT.